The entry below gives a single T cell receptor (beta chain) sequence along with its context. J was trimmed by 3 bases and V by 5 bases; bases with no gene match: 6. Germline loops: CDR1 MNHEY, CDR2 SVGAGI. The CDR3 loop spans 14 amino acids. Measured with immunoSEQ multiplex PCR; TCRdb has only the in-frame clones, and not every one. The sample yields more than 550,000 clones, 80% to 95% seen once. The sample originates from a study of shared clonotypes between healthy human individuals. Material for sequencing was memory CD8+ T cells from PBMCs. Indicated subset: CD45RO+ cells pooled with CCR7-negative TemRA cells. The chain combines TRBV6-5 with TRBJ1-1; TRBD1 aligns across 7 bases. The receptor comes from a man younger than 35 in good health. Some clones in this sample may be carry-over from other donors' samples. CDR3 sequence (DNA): TGTGCCAGCAGTACTAGGGGGCGCGACACTGAAGCTTTCTTT. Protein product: CASSTRGRDTEAFF.